Reported below is one T cell receptor (beta chain). This sample is drawn from a study of blood T cell repertoires in COVID-19. Study summary: The samples span acute and convalescent COVID-19 from the United States, Italy and Spain. In each case, the material was cDNA or gDNA derived from T cells, B-cell-depleted T cells, or PBMCs.

Germline CDR1 reads MNHNS; CDR2 reads SASEGT. The CDR3 extends over 13 amino acids. With V trimmed by 3 bases and J by 3 bases, 2 bases remained unmatched. In the study's own analysis: Scientists estimated how many nucleated cells there were by amplifying reference gene primers. Sequencing was performed with immunoSEQ multiplex PCR; in TCRdb, only in-frame clones are kept and a portion is missing. The DNA gave D and trimming, while V, J and clone size come from that table. There are 98,000 or so clones in the sample; approximately 80% occur only once, and about 3.8% lies in the top ten. J is TRBJ2-7 and V is TRBV6-1, with 7 bases that match TRBD1. Material: peripheral blood. The source is a woman in her seventies with acute or convalescent COVID-19. In DNA, the CDR3 is TGTGCCAGCAGTGATCCAGGGGGCTACGAGCAGTACGTC. As protein: CASSDPGGYEQYV.